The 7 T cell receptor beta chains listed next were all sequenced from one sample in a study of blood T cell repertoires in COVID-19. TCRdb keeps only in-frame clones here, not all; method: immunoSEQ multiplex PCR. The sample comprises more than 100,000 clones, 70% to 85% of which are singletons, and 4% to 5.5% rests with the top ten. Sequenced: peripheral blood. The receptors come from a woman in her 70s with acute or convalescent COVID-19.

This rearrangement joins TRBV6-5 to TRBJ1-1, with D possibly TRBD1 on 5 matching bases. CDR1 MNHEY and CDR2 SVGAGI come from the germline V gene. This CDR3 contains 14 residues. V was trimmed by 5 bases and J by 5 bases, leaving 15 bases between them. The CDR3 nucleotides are TGTGCCAGCAGTCCGTATGACAGAAGGACTGAAGCTTTCTTT. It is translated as CASSPYDRRTEAFF.

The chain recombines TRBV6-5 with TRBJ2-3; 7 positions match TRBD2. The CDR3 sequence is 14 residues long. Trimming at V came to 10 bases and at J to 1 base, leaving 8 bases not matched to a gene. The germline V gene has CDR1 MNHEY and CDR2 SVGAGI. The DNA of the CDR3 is TGTGCCACATCCGGCCTAGCGGGCACAGATACGCAGTATTTT. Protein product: CATSGLAGTDTQYF.

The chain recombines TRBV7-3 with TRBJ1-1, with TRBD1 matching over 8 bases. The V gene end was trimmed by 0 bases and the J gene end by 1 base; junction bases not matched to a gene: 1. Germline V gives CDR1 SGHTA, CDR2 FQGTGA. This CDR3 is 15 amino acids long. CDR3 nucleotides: TGTGCCAGCAGCTTAACCGGGACAGGGAACACTGAAGCTTTCTTT. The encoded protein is CASSLTGTGNTEAFF. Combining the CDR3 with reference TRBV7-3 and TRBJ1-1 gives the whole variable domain GAGVSQTPSNKVTEKGKYVELRCDPISGHTALYWYRQSLGQGPEFLIYFQGTGAADDSGLPNDRFFAVRPEGSVSTLKIQRTERGDSAVYLCASSLTGTGNTEAFFGQGTRLTVV.

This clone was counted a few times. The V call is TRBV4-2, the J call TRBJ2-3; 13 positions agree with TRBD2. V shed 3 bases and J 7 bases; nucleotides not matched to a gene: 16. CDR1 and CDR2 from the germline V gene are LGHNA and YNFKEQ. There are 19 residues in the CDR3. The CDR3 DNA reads TGTGCCAGCAGCCAGACTTTAGGACTAGCGGGGGCTCTGGGGAATACGCAGTATTTT. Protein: CASSQTLGLAGALGNTQYF.

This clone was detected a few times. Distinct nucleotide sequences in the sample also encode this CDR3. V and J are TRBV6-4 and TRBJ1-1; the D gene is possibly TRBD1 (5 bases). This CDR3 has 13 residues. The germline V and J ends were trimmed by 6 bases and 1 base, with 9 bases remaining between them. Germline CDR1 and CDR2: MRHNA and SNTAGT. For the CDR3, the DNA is TGTGCCAGCAGCCTCACAGGGAACACTGAAGCTTTCTTT. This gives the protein CASSLTGNTEAFF.

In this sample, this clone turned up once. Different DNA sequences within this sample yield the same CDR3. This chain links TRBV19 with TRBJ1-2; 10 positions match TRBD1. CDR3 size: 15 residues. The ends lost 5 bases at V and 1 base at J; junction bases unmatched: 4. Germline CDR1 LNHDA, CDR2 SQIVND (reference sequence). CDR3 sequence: CASSSRDRGNYGYTF. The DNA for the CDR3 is TGTGCCAGTAGTTCCCGGGACAGGGGTAACTATGGCTACACCTTC.

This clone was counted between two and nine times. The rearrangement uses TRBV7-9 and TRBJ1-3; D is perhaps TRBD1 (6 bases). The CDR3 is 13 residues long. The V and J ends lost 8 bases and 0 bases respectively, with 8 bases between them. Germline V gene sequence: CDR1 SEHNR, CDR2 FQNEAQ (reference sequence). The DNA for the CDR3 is TGTGCCAGCGGACAGCTCTCTGGAAACACCATATATTTT. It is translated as CASGQLSGNTIYF.